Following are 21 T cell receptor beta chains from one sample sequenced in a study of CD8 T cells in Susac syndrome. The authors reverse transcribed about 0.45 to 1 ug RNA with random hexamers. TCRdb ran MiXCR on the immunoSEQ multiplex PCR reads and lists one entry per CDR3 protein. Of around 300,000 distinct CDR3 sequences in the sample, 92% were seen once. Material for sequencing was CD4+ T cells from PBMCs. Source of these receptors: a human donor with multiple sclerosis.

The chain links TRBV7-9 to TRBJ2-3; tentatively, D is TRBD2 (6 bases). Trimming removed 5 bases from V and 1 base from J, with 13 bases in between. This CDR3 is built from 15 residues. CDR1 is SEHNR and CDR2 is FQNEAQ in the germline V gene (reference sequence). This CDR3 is CASSPRESRTDTQYF. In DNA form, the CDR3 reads TGTGCCAGCAGCCCACGGGAGTCTCGCACAGATACGCAGTATTTT.

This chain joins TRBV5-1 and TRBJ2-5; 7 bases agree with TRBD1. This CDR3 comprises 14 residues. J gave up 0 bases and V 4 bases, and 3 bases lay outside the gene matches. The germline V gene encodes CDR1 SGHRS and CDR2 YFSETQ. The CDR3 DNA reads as TGCGCCAGCAGCCGGGACAGCTACCAAGAGACCCAGTACTTC. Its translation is CASSRDSYQETQYF.

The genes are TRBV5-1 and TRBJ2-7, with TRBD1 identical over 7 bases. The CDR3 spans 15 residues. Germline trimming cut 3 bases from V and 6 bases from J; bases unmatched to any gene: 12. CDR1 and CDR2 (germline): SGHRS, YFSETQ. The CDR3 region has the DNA TGCGCCAGCAGCTCTTCTTCCGGGACAGCTCGCGAGCAGTACTTC. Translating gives CASSSSSGTAREQYF.

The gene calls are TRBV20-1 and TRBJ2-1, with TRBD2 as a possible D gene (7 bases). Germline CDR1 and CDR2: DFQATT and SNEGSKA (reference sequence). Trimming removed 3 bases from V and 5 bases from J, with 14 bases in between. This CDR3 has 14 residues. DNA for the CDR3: TGCAGTGCTAGGCGGGGGCTGCTGAACAATGAGCAGTTCTTC. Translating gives CSARRGLLNNEQFF.

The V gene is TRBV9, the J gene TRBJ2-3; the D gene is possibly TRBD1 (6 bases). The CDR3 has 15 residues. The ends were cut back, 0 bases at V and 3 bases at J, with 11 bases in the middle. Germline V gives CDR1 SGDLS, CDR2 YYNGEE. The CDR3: CASSVARGRTDTQYF. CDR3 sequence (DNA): TGTGCCAGCAGCGTAGCCAGGGGAAGAACAGATACGCAGTATTTT.

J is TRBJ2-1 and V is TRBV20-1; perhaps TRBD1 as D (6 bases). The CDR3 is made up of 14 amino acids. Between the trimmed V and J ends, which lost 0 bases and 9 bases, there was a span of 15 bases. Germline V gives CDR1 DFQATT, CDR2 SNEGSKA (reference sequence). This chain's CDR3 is CSARDSAGVGEQFF. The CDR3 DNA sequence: TGCAGTGCTAGAGATTCGGCAGGGGTAGGTGAGCAGTTCTTC.

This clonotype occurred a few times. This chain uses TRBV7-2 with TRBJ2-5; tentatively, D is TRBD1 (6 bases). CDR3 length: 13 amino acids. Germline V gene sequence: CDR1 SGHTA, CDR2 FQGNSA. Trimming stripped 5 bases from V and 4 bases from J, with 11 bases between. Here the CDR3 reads CASSPDRRETQYF. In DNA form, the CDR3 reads TGTGCCAGCAGCCCCGACAGGAGAGAGACCCAGTACTTC.

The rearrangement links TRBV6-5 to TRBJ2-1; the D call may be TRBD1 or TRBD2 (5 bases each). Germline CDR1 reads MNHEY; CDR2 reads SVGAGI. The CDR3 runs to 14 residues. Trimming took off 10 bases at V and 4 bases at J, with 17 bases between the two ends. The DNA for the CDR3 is TGTGCCACGAAACCCCGGGGCCTATACAATGAGCAGTTCTTC. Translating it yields CATKPRGLYNEQFF.

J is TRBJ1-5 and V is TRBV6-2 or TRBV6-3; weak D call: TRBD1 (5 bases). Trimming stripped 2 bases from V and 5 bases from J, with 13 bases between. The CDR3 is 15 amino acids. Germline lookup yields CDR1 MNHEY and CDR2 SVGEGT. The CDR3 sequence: CASSYPGTADQPQHF. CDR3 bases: TGTGCCAGCAGTTACCCCGGGACCGCTGATCAGCCCCAGCATTTT.

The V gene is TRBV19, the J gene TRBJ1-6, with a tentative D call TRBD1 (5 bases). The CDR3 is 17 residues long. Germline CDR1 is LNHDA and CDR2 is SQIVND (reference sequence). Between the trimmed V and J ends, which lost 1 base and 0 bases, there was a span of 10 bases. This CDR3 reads CASSIAQGSSYNSPLHF. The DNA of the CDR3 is TGTGCCAGTAGTATAGCTCAGGGAAGCTCCTATAATTCACCCCTCCACTTT.

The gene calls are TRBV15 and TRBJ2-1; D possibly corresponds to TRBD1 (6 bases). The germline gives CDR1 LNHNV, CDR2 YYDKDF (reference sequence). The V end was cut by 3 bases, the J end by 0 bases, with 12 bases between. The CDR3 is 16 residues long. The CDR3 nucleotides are TGTGCCACCAGCAGGGAAGGGGGATACTCCTACAATGAGCAGTTCTTC. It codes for CATSREGGYSYNEQFF.

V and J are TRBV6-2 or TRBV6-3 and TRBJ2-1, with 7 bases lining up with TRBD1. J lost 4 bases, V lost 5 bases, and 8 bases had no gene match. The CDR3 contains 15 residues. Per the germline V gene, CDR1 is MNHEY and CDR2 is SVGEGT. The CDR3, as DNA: TGTGCCAGCAGTCCCTCAGGGGGAAAATACAATGAGCAGTTCTTC. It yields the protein CASSPSGGKYNEQFF.

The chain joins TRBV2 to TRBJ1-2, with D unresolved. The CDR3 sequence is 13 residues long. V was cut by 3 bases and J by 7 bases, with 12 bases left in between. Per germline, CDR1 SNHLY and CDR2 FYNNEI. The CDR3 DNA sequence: TGTGCCAGCAGTGACGGCAGGCTCCCTGGCTACACCTTC. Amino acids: CASSDGRLPGYTF.

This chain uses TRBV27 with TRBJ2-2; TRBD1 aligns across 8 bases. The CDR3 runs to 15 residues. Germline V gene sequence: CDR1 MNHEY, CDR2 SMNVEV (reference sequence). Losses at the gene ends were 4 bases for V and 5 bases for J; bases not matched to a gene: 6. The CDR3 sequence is CASSSQGARTGELFF. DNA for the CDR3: TGTGCCAGCAGTTCCCAGGGGGCGCGTACCGGGGAGCTGTTTTTT.

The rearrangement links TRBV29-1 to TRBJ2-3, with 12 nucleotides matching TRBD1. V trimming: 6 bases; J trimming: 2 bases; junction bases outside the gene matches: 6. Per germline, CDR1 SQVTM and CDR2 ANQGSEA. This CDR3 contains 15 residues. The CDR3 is CSVGTGGQHTDTQYF. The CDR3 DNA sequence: TGCAGCGTGGGGACAGGGGGCCAACACACAGATACGCAGTATTTT.

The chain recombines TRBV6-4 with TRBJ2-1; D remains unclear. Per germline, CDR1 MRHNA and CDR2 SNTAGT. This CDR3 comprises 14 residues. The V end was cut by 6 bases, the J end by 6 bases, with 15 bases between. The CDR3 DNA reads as TGTGCCAGCAGCGACGGTTTGCGATTCAATGAGCAGTTCTTC. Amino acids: CASSDGLRFNEQFF.

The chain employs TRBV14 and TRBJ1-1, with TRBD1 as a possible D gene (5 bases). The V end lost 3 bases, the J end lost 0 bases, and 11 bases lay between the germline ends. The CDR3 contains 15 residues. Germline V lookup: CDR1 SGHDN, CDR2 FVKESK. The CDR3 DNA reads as TGTGCCAGCAGCCATTTGACAGAGTTGAACACTGAAGCTTTCTTT. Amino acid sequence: CASSHLTELNTEAFF.

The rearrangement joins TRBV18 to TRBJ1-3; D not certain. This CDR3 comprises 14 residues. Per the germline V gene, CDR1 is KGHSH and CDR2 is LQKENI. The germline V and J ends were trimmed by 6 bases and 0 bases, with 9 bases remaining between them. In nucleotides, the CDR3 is TGTGCCAGCTCCGACGGACGCTCTGGAAACACCATATATTTT. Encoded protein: CASSDGRSGNTIYF.

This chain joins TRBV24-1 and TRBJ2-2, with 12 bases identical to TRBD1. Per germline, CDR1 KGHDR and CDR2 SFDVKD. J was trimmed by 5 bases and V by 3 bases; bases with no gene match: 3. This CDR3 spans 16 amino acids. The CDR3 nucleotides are TGTGCCACCAGTGATCTGGGACAGGGGGCGACCGGGGAGCTGTTTTTT. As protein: CATSDLGQGATGELFF.

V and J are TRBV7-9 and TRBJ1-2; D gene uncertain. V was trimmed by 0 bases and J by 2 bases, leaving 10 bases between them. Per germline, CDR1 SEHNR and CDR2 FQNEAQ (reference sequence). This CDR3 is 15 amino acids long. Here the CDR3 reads CASSLAIFGNYGYTF. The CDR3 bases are TGTGCCAGCAGCTTAGCAATTTTCGGAAACTATGGCTACACCTTC.

The CDR3 is CASSQPLAASYEQYF. For the CDR3, the DNA is TGTGCCAGCAGCCAACCCCTAGCGGCCTCCTACGAGCAGTACTTC. V and J are TRBV5-6 and TRBJ2-7; 7 bases match TRBD2. Germline trimming cut 4 bases from V and 0 bases from J; bases unmatched to any gene: 7. The CDR3 consists of 15 residues. CDR1 and CDR2 from the germline V gene are SGHDT and YYEEEE.